Reported below is one T cell receptor beta chain. The antigen it binds to is not known. No qualities accompany the bases; no much larger clone lies one base away. The CDR3 spans 15 residues, from the cysteine through the phenylalanine. The entry retains the CDR3 DNA only, 45 bases that are in frame from base 1. Via the germline V gene, CDR1 is SGHRS and CDR2 YFSETQ. The V and J ends are trimmed by 1 base and 6 bases, leaving 14 bases between them. In light of the paper, this sample's treatment or condition label describes: in vitro stimulation with specific CMV peptide epitopes to enrich CMV-specific T cells. This record belongs to a study of T cell repertoires in cytomegalovirus infection (dated by TCRdb to the late 2010s). The study in broad terms: Peptide stimulations targeted recently identified HLA-C-restricted CMV epitopes, whose presentation resists viral immunomodulation, together with well-studied HLA-B-restricted epitopes. The HLA type of each donor mattered for the analysis, because public TCR beta signatures pointed to carriage of CMV infection along with the matching HLA type. Overall study outcomes, separate from this receptor: In both this cohort and an independent approximately 370-donor cohort, the cumulative frequency of public TCR beta family members distinguished carriers of CMV infection plus the relevant HLA type. The ex vivo response was dominated by HLA-C-restricted CMV-specific TCR beta clonotypes, and the single most frequent clonotype in two of eight donors was supplied by these HLA-C-restricted clonotypes.

Sequencing was performed on an Illumina HiSeq 1500. The public reads were quality trimmed at Q25 with fastp and then assembled into clones with MiXCR by TCRdb, keeping productive beta chains. Rows are combined by CDR3 protein, so each entry shows the most common genes and DNA. The table for this sample lists about half a million distinct CDR3 sequences; roughly a third of them were counted only once. The ten largest clonotypes hold roughly 17% of the sample. The sample was cultured PBMCs, taken from culture after CMV antigen stimulation. The clonotype was recovered from a human donor in good health (CMV status not recorded). Some clones in this sample may be carry-over from other donors' samples. The V and J genes are TRBV5-1 and TRBJ1-5, with no reliable assignment of the D segment. The DNA sequence is TGCGCCAGCAGCTTGTCAGGAATCGGATCTCAGCCCCAGCATTTT. It encodes CASSLSGIGSQPQHF.